This T cell receptor beta chain stems from a study of blood T cell repertoires in COVID-19. The wider study: Spain, Italy and the United States supplied samples that represented acute and convalescent COVID-19. PBMCs, B-cell-depleted T cells, or T cells were the source of the cDNA or gDNA that made up the material.

Under the authors' procedure: Amplification of reference gene primers was used by the study to estimate nucleated cell counts. Generated by immunoSEQ multiplex PCR, the TCRdb table keeps only in-frame clones and is missing some. V and J calls plus clone size are reproduced from that table; the DNA served to infer D and trimming. Of some 260,000 clones in the sample, 70% to 90% were seen once. With V trimmed by 6 bases and J by 6 bases, 11 bases remained unmatched. The CDR3 is made up of 15 amino acids. Per the germline V gene, CDR1 is MNHEY and CDR2 is SVGAGI. The chain is built from TRBV6-5 and TRBJ2-3; 8 nucleotides agree with TRBD1. Sequencing was performed on peripheral blood. This TCR derives from a middle-aged woman who had recovered from COVID-19. This CDR3 reads CASSRTGWGKDTQYF. As DNA, the CDR3 is TGTGCCAGCAGCCGGACAGGGTGGGGAAAGGATACGCAGTATTTT.